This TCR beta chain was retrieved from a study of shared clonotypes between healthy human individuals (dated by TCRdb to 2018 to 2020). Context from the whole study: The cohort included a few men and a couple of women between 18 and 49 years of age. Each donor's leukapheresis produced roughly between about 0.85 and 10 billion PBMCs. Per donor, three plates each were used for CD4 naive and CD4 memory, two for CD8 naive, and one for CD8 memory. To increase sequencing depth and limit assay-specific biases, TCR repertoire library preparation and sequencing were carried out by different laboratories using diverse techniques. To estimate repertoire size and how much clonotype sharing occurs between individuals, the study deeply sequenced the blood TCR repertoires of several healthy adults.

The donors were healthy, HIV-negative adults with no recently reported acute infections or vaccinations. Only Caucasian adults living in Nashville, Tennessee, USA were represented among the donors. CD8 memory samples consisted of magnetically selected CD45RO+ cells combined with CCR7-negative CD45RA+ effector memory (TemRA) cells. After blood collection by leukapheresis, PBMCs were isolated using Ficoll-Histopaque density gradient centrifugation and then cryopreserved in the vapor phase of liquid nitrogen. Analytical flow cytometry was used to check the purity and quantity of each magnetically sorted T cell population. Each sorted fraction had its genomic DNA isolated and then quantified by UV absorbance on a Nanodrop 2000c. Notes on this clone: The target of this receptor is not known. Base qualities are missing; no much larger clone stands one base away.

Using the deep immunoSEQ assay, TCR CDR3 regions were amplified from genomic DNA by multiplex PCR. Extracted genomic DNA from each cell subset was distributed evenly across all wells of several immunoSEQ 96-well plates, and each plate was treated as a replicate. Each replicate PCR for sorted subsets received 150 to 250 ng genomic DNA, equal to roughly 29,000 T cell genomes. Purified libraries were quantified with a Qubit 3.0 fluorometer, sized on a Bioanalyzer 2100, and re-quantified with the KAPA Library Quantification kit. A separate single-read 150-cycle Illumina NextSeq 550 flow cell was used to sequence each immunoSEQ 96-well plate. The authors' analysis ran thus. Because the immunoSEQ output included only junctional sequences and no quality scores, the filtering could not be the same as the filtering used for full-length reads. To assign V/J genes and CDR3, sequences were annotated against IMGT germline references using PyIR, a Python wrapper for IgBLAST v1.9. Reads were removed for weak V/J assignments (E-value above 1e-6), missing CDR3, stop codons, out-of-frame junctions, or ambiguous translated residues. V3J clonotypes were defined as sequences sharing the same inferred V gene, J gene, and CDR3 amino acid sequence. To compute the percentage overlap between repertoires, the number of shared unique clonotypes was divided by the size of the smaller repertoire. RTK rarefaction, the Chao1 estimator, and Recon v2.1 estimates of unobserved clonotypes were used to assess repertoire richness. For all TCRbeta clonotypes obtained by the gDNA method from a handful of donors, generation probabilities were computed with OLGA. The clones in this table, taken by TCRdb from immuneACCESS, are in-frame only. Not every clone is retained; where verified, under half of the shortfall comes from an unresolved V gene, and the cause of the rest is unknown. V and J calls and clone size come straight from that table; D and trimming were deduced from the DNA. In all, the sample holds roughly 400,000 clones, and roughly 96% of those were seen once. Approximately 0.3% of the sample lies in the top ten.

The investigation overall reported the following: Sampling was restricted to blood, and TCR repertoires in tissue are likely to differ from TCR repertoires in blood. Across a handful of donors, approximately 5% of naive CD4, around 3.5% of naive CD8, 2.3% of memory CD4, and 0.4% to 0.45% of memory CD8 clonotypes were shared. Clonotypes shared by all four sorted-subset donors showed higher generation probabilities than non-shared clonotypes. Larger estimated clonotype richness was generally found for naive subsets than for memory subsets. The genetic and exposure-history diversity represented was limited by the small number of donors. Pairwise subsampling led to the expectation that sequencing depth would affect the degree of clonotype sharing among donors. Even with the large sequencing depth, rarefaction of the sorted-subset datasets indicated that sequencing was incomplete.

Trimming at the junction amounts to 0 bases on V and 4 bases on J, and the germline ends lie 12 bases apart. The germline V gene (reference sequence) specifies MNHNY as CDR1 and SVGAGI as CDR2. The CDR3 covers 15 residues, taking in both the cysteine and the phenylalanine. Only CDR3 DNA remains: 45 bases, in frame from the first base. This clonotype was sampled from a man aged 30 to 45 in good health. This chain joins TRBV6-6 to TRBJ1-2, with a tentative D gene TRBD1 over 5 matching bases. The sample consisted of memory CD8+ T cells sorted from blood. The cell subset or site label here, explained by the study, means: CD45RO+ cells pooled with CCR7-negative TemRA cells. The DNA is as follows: TGTGCCAGCAGTTACTCTCCTGGGGGTAGCTATGGCTACACCTTC. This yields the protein CASSYSPGGSYGYTF.